The 26 T cell receptor beta chains given below trace back to one sample, sequenced in a study of a mutant IDH1 vaccine in newly diagnosed glioma. Regarding time point: week 47, end of study. Doses consisted of 300 ug of mutant IDH1 20-mer peptide each, paired with topical imiquimod. No cognate antigen is known for these TCRs. Assay: immunoSEQ multiplex PCR; the TCRdb copy retains only in-frame clones and omits some. The table lists approximately 34,000 clones, around 90% of them singletons. Sample: PBMCs, taken from a glioma patient whose treatment included an IDH1 peptide vaccine. Receptor source: a man aged 35 to 55 with glioma.

The J gene is TRBJ2-1, the V gene TRBV11-2, with 7 bases matching TRBD2. The V segment lost 4 bases and the J segment 8 bases; nucleotides outside the gene matches: 8. The germline gives CDR1 SGHAT, CDR2 FQNNGV. The CDR3 is 14 amino acids. In DNA form, the CDR3 reads TGTGCCAGCAGCTGGACAACCCTAGCGGATGAGCAGTTCTTC. It encodes CASSWTTLADEQFF.

Here the CDR3 reads CASSMALTGNTIYF. The CDR3 region has the DNA TGTGCCAGTAGTATGGCCCTCACTGGAAACACCATATATTTT. This rearrangement joins TRBV19 to TRBJ1-3, with D uncertain. V was pared by 3 bases and J by 2 bases, with 8 bases between. Per germline, CDR1 LNHDA and CDR2 SQIVND (reference sequence). The CDR3 runs to 14 residues.

V gene TRBV15 combines with J gene TRBJ1-2; perhaps TRBD1 as D (6 bases). CDR3 size: 14 residues. V lost 2 bases, J lost 4 bases, and 11 bases lay in between. Germline lookup yields CDR1 LNHNV and CDR2 YYDKDF (reference sequence). The CDR3 nucleotides are TGTGCCACCAGCAGACCTGGACAGTCCTATGGCTACACCTTC. Translated, it gives CATSRPGQSYGYTF.

In its sample, this clone was seen a few times. The CDR3 here is CASSLWSLAGGPGELFF. CDR3 in DNA: TGTGCCAGCAGTTTATGGAGCCTAGCGGGAGGCCCCGGGGAGCTGTTTTTT. V gene TRBV28 combines with J gene TRBJ2-2, with TRBD2 matching over 11 bases. The trim removed 0 bases at V and 6 bases at J, leaving 6 bases unmatched. The CDR3 is 17 residues long. Germline CDR1 MDHEN, CDR2 SYDVKM. The whole variable domain, remainder taken from reference TRBV28 and TRBJ2-2, is DVKVTQSSRYLVKRTGEKVFLECVQDMDHENMFWYRQDPGLGLRLIYFSYDVKMKEKGDIPEGYSVSREKKERFSLILESASTNQTSMYLCASSLWSLAGGPGELFFGEGSRLTVL.

The chain couples TRBV6-1 to TRBJ1-4, with 11 bases that match TRBD1. The CDR3 is 15 residues long. The germline V gene has CDR1 MNHNS and CDR2 SASEGT. V trimming: 2 bases; J trimming: 8 bases; junction bases outside the gene matches: 4. The CDR3 loop is CASSELGTGGEKLFF. In nucleotides, the CDR3 is TGTGCCAGCAGTGAACTCGGGACAGGGGGAGAAAAACTGTTTTTT.

The genes are TRBV4-1 and TRBJ1-5; tentative D call: TRBD1 (6 bases). CDR1 and CDR2 (germline): MGHRA, YSYEKL. This CDR3 comprises 14 residues. V was cut by 1 base and J by 5 bases, with 9 bases left in between. In DNA, the CDR3 is TGCGCCAGCAGCCAAGTGAGGGGGTATCAGCCCCAGCATTTT. Translation: CASSQVRGYQPQHF.

The chain recombines TRBV6-4 with TRBJ2-3; 16 bases fit TRBD2. Germline CDR1 is MRHNA and CDR2 is SNTAGT. The CDR3 is 18 amino acids. Germline trimming cut 8 bases from V and 0 bases from J; bases unmatched to any gene: 8. DNA of the CDR3: TGTGCCAGCGGGGCCGGGACTAGCGGGAGGGAGAGCACAGATACGCAGTATTTT. It yields the protein CASGAGTSGRESTDTQYF.

The rearrangement links TRBV6-1 to TRBJ1-4; 8 bases map to TRBD1. Germline V gene lookup returns CDR1 MNHNS and CDR2 SASEGT. With 0 bases clipped from V and 5 bases from J, the junction kept 5 bases outside the gene matches. The CDR3 is 16 residues long. The CDR3 is CASSEAAGGQNEKLFF. CDR3 nucleotides: TGTGCCAGCAGTGAAGCGGCAGGGGGCCAGAATGAAAAACTGTTTTTT.

V usage is TRBV14 and J usage is TRBJ1-1; tentative D call: TRBD1 (6 bases). Germline-derived CDR1 and CDR2 are SGHDN and FVKESK. CDR3 length: 17 residues. V was trimmed by 2 bases and J by 1 base, leaving 17 bases between them. In DNA form, the CDR3 reads TGTGCCAGCAGCCAAAAGGGGCGGGGGGCCAGGAACACTGAAGCTTTCTTT. This encodes CASSQKGRGARNTEAFF.

The chain couples TRBV29-1 to TRBJ2-1; D remains unclear. CDR3 length: 12 residues. Germline-derived CDR1 and CDR2 are SQVTM and ANQGSEA. Deletions cut 1 base from V and 7 bases from J, with 8 bases between. In DNA, the CDR3 is TGCAGCGTTGAAGGGGCTGGGAATGAGCAGTTCTTC. Residues: CSVEGAGNEQFF.

V is TRBV29-1 and J is TRBJ1-2; D ambiguous. The CDR3 runs 13 residues. The germline gives CDR1 SQVTM, CDR2 ANQGSEA. V lost 0 bases and J 3 bases, leaving 8 bases between the germline ends. For the CDR3, the DNA is TGCAGCGTTGAAGAGAGCCCTTACTATGGCTACACCTTC. This translates into CSVEESPYYGYTF. The full variable domain, completed using reference TRBV29-1 and TRBJ1-2, is SAVISQKPSRDICQRGTSLTIQCQVDSQVTMMFWYRQQPGQSLTLIATANQGSEATYESGFVIDKFPISRPNLTFSTLTVSNMSPEDSSIYLCSVEESPYYGYTFGSGTRLTVV.

The chain has TRBV7-2 and TRBJ2-7, with D perhaps matching TRBD2 (6 bases). The germline V gene encodes CDR1 SGHTA and CDR2 FQGNSA. Trimming cost V 7 bases and J 0 bases, with 19 bases left between them. The CDR3 is 16 amino acids. As DNA, the CDR3 is TGTGCCAGCACTCCTAGGGCGGGGTCGAGCTCCTACGAGCAGTACTTC. This codes for CASTPRAGSSSYEQYF. Full variable domain (rest looked up from reference TRBV7-2 and TRBJ2-7): GAGVSQSPSNKVTEKGKDVELRCDPISGHTALYWYRQSLGQGLEFLIYFQGNSAPDKSGLPSDRFSAERTGGSVSTLTIQRTQQEDSAVYLCASTPRAGSSSYEQYFGPGTRLTVT.

The rearrangement links TRBV21-1 to TRBJ2-3; the table's D call, TRBD2, has no DNA check behind it. TRBV21-1 is described as a pseudogene. CDR3 length: 21 amino acids. The DNA of the CDR3 is TGTGCCAGCAGCCCCCCCGCAGGGACTAGCGGGGGAAGCTTAGCAGCAGATACGCAGTATTTT. Translating it yields CASSPPAGTSGGSLAADTQYF.

The chain carries TRBV10-2 and TRBJ2-1, with 8 bases fitting TRBD2. The CDR3 extends over 15 amino acids. Per germline, CDR1 WSHSY and CDR2 SAAADI. The trim removed 2 bases at V and 7 bases at J, leaving 7 bases unmatched. CDR3 sequence reads: CASSESGSSSNEQFF. The CDR3 DNA reads TGCGCCAGCAGTGAGAGCGGGAGCAGTTCGAATGAGCAGTTCTTC.

The rearrangement links TRBV28 to TRBJ2-7; the D call may be TRBD1 or TRBD2 (5 bases each). The CDR3 has 12 residues. From germline, CDR1 is MDHEN and CDR2 SYDVKM. Trimming cost V 8 bases and J 3 bases, with 11 bases left between them. In DNA, the CDR3 is TGTGCCAGCGGTTGGGACGGCTACGAGCAGTACGTC. The encoded protein is CASGWDGYEQYV.

The chain has TRBV9 and TRBJ2-2, with 13 bases lining up with TRBD2. The CDR3 contains 19 residues. Trimming cost V 4 bases and J 1 base; bases outside gene matches: 10. Germline CDR1 reads SGDLS; CDR2 reads YYNGEE. The CDR3 DNA is TGTGCCAGCAGCCCCACGGGACTAGCGGGAAGGGGGAACACCGGGGAGCTGTTTTTT. Amino acid sequence: CASSPTGLAGRGNTGELFF.

The genes are TRBV18 and TRBJ2-3; possibly TRBD1 or TRBD2 for D (5 bases each). Trimming pared 3 bases from V and 5 bases from J, leaving 9 bases between. Germline V gene lookup returns CDR1 KGHSH and CDR2 LQKENI. This CDR3 is built from 13 residues. CDR3 amino acids: CASSPEGKDTQYF. For the CDR3, the DNA is TGTGCCAGCTCACCCGAGGGGAAAGATACGCAGTATTTT.

The chain carries TRBV4-3 and TRBJ1-5; D gene ambiguous. Trimming removed 0 bases at V and 5 bases at J, with 11 bases between. This CDR3 is 15 amino acids long. Germline assignment: CDR1 LGHNA and CDR2 YSLEER. This CDR3 reads CASSQDRAVDQPQHF. For the CDR3, the DNA is TGCGCCAGCAGCCAAGATCGGGCAGTGGATCAGCCCCAGCATTTT.

V is TRBV19 and J is TRBJ1-3, with D hard to call. This CDR3 region has 14 residues. Trimming left V 5 bases short and J 0 bases short, with 8 bases between. Germline assignment: CDR1 LNHDA and CDR2 SQIVND (reference sequence). For the CDR3, the DNA is TGTGCCAGTAGTTCGGGGAACTCTGGAAACACCATATATTTT. As protein: CASSSGNSGNTIYF.

The chain's CDR3 is CASSLGQGANTIYF. The CDR3 DNA follows: TGTGCCAGCAGCCTGGGACAGGGGGCGAACACCATATATTTT. The V call is TRBV7-8, the J call TRBJ1-3; 12 bases fit TRBD1. V dropped 5 bases and J dropped 7; count of bases not matched to a gene: 3. CDR1 SGHVS and CDR2 FQNEAQ come from the germline V gene. CDR3 length: 14 amino acids.

The V gene is TRBV6-1, the J gene TRBJ2-5; 13 positions agree with TRBD2. Germline CDR1 is MNHNS and CDR2 is SASEGT. This CDR3 region has 15 residues. V shed 4 bases, J shed 5 bases, and the junction held 4 bases outside the gene matches. CDR3 in DNA: TGTGCCAGCAGTGTACTAGCGGGGGGGCCTGAGACCCAGTACTTC. Translated: CASSVLAGGPETQYF.

This chain links TRBV7-2 with TRBJ1-5; D is ambiguous. V was cut by 1 base and J by 7 bases, with 11 bases left in between. This CDR3 has 14 residues. Looked up from germline, CDR1 is SGHTA and CDR2 is FQGNSA. The CDR3 sequence is CASSLVRDSQPQHF. CDR3 in DNA: TGTGCCAGCAGCTTAGTCCGGGATAGCCAGCCCCAGCATTTT.

This chain connects TRBV6-1 to TRBJ2-1, with D hard to call. CDR3 length equals 12 residues. Germline-derived CDR1 and CDR2 are MNHNS and SASEGT. The V and J ends lost 5 bases and 7 bases respectively, with 9 bases between them. The CDR3 here is CASSTPSNEQFF. Written as DNA, the CDR3 is TGTGCCAGCAGTACCCCTTCGAATGAGCAGTTCTTC.

The CDR3: CASSLWTGGNEQFF. The CDR3 DNA reads as TGTGCCAGCAGTTTATGGACAGGGGGAAATGAGCAGTTCTTC. This rearrangement joins TRBV27 to TRBJ2-1, with 10 bases aligning to TRBD1. V shed 1 base and J 7 bases; nucleotides not matched to a gene: 1. Per germline, CDR1 MNHEY and CDR2 SMNVEV (reference sequence). CDR3 size: 14 residues.

The V gene is TRBV2, the J gene TRBJ2-1, with no clear D. CDR3 length: 12 residues. The ends were cut back, 4 bases at V and 4 bases at J, with 5 bases in the middle. Germline V lookup: CDR1 SNHLY, CDR2 FYNNEI. CDR3 bases: TGTGCCAGCAGTGGGCTATACAATGAGCAGTTCTTC. Translation gives CASSGLYNEQFF.

The chain is built from TRBV5-8 and TRBJ2-5; D perhaps matches TRBD1 (6 bases). Trimming shortened V by 6 bases and J by 2 bases, and 14 bases separated the two germline ends. Germline V gene data show CDR1 as SGHTS and CDR2 as YDEGEE. There are 14 residues in the CDR3. The CDR3 DNA is TGTGCCAGCATACGTACCCAGGGGCAAGAGACCCAGTACTTC. It translates to CASIRTQGQETQYF.